This passage covers 25 T cell receptor beta chains from one sample sequenced in a study of blood T cell repertoires in COVID-19. The protocol was immunoSEQ multiplex PCR, while the TCRdb copy is restricted to in-frame clones and leaves out a portion. Seen here are more than 200,000 clones, roughly 80% observed once, and the top ten hold 4.2%. The sequenced material came from peripheral blood. These receptors came from a man aged 60 to 75 with acute or convalescent COVID-19.

This sequence joins TRBV7-3 and TRBJ2-3; 7 nucleotides match TRBD1. The CDR3 is 16 amino acids. V was pared by 3 bases and J by 4 bases, with 10 bases of the junction left unmatched. In germline, CDR1 is SGHTA, CDR2 FQGTGA. DNA for the CDR3: TGTGCCAGCAGCTTTACACCCCAAGGGGGCCCAGATACGCAGTATTTT. It is translated as CASSFTPQGGPDTQYF.

The chain has TRBV5-4 and TRBJ2-3; maybe TRBD1 (6 bases). V was clipped by 4 bases and J by 5 bases, with 14 bases between them. The CDR3 has 14 residues. CDR1 is SGHNT, CDR2 YYREEE, per germline (reference sequence). The CDR3 coding sequence is TGTGCCAGCAGCAGGTACAGGGTGGGAGATACGCAGTATTTT. Residues: CASSRYRVGDTQYF.

The chain links TRBV19 to TRBJ1-4; 7 bases align to TRBD1. This CDR3 region has 15 residues. J gave up 7 bases and V 6 bases, and 11 bases lay outside the gene matches. CDR1 LNHDA and CDR2 SQIVND come from the germline V gene (reference sequence). As DNA, the CDR3 is TGTGCCAGTAGGACCCCCGGGACAGCGACTGAAAAACTGTTTTTT. It codes for CASRTPGTATEKLFF.

This rearrangement joins TRBV2 to TRBJ1-1; D is undetermined. The CDR3 runs 13 residues. Trimming cost V 5 bases and J 5 bases, with 12 bases left between them. Germline V gene lookup returns CDR1 SNHLY and CDR2 FYNNEI. The CDR3 DNA follows: TGTGCCAGCAGTCTTGATACCGGGACTGAAGCTTTCTTT. Translated, it gives CASSLDTGTEAFF.

The gene calls are TRBV7-9 and TRBJ1-1, with no clear D. The length of the CDR3 is 13 residues. From germline, CDR1 is SEHNR and CDR2 FQNEAQ (reference sequence). V lost 2 bases, J lost 3 bases, and 7 bases lay in between. In DNA form, the CDR3 reads TGTGCCAGCAGCTTACTCCTCGACACTGAAGCTTTCTTT. Translating gives CASSLLLDTEAFF. Drawing the rest from reference TRBV7-9 and TRBJ1-1, the complete variable domain is DTGVSQNPRHKITKRGQNVTFRCDPISEHNRLYWYRQTLGQGPEFLTYFQNEAQLEKSRLLSDRFSAERPKGSFSTLEIQRTEQGDSAMYLCASSLLLDTEAFFGQGTRLTVV.

This clone was counted between two and nine times. This chain joins TRBV10-2 and TRBJ2-1, with TRBD2 matching 9 bases. CDR3 length: 14 residues. Germline trimming cut 7 bases from V and 8 bases from J; bases unmatched to any gene: 9. Germline values: CDR1 WSHSY, CDR2 SAAADI. CDR3 nucleotides: TGCGCCAGCAAACTCGGACTAGCGTGGGATGAGCAGTTCTTC. Amino acid sequence: CASKLGLAWDEQFF.

The gene calls are TRBV14 and TRBJ2-7; unclear D gene. Germline V gene data show CDR1 as SGHDN and CDR2 as FVKESK. This CDR3 is built from 16 residues. V was clipped by 2 bases and J by 3 bases, with 17 bases between them. The CDR3 spells CASSQRISSGRYEQYF. In DNA, the CDR3 is TGTGCCAGCAGCCAAAGAATATCCTCGGGTCGCTACGAGCAGTACTTC.

The chain recombines TRBV19 with TRBJ2-7; 8 bases fit TRBD2. With V trimmed by 5 bases and J by 4 bases, 4 bases remained unmatched. This CDR3 comprises 13 residues. The germline V gene encodes CDR1 LNHDA and CDR2 SQIVND (reference sequence). The CDR3 sequence is CASSVVAGYEQYF. The CDR3 region has the DNA TGTGCCAGTAGTGTAGTAGCGGGGTACGAGCAGTACTTC.

This clone occurred once. The CDR3: CASSESWITGVTGYTF. The CDR3 DNA follows: TGTGCCAGCAGTGAAAGCTGGATAACAGGGGTGACTGGCTACACCTTC. V usage is TRBV6-1 and J usage is TRBJ1-2; 7 bases match TRBD1. J lost 7 bases, V lost 2 bases, and 13 bases had no gene match. In germline, CDR1 is MNHNS, CDR2 SASEGT. The length of the CDR3 is 16 residues.

The rearrangement links TRBV5-6 to TRBJ2-7, with 10 nucleotides matching TRBD2. This CDR3 region has 15 residues. The ends lost 4 bases at V and 6 bases at J; junction bases unmatched: 10. Per germline, CDR1 SGHDT and CDR2 YYEEEE. The CDR3 reads CASSPGGAGGSEQYF. DNA for the CDR3: TGTGCCAGCAGCCCCGGTGGAGCGGGAGGGAGCGAGCAGTACTTC.

The chain is built from TRBV28 and TRBJ2-7; 10 nucleotides align to TRBD1. This CDR3 comprises 15 residues. Unmatched junction bases numbered 9, after V lost 6 bases and J lost 4 bases. Germline CDR1 reads MDHEN; CDR2 reads SYDVKM. The CDR3 nucleotides read TGTGCCAGCAGGCCTCCGGGACAGGGGATGTACGAGCAGTACTTC. This codes for CASRPPGQGMYEQYF.

About this clone: The junction departs from the called germline gene at one end, perhaps through a read error. The genes are TRBV4-1 and TRBJ2-3, with D tentatively TRBD1 (5 bases). Per the germline V gene, CDR1 is MGHRA and CDR2 is YSYEKL. The length of the CDR3 is 13 residues. The CDR3 loop is CASSQVRGSSARW. For the CDR3, the DNA is TGCGCCAGCAGCCAAGTTAGGGGATCCTCGGCCCGTTGG.

This chain joins TRBV2 and TRBJ1-4; 7 nucleotides align to TRBD1. Trimming took 5 bases from V and 4 from J; bases not matched to a gene: 4. Germline-derived CDR1 and CDR2 are SNHLY and FYNNEI. The CDR3 contains 14 residues. The CDR3 sequence is CASSSTGFNEKLFF. Here the CDR3 DNA reads TGTGCCAGCAGTTCGACAGGGTTTAATGAAAAACTGTTTTTT.

V usage is TRBV29-1 and J usage is TRBJ2-1; weak D call: TRBD1 (6 bases). This CDR3 is built from 14 residues. Germline CDR1 SQVTM, CDR2 ANQGSEA. Trimming removed 1 base at V and 7 bases at J, with 14 bases between. The DNA of the CDR3 is TGCAGCGTTGAAGGGGGGCAGGGTATGAATGAGCAGTTCTTC. As protein: CSVEGGQGMNEQFF.

The V gene is TRBV6-5, the J gene TRBJ1-1; D is ambiguous. The CDR3 spans 15 residues. Trimming removed 2 bases from V and 2 bases from J, with 12 bases in between. CDR1 is MNHEY, CDR2 SVGAGI, per germline. CDR3 in amino acids: CASSYKPPRNTEAFF. CDR3 bases: TGTGCCAGCAGTTACAAGCCCCCCCGTAACACTGAAGCTTTCTTT.

The chain carries TRBV5-6 and TRBJ1-6, with TRBD1 as a possible D gene (5 bases). This CDR3 has 13 amino acids. CDR1 is SGHDT and CDR2 is YYEEEE in the germline V gene. Trimming pared 4 bases from V and 9 bases from J, leaving 11 bases between. CDR3 DNA: TGTGCCAGCAGCCGCGGACAATTTTCACCCCTCCACTTT. Translating it yields CASSRGQFSPLHF.

The V call is TRBV5-4, the J call TRBJ2-2; no reliable D call. V shed 4 bases and J shed 8 bases, with 6 bases lying between them. The CDR3 loop spans 11 amino acids. Germline loops: CDR1 SGHNT, CDR2 YYREEE (reference sequence). The CDR3 loop is CASSGRGELFF. For the CDR3, the DNA is TGTGCCAGCAGCGGCAGGGGGGAGCTGTTTTTT.

The CDR3 loop reads CASSQGRLRGPTLAKNIQYF. As DNA, the CDR3 is TGCGCCAGCAGCCAAGGAAGGTTACGCGGGCCCACTCTAGCCAAAAACATTCAGTACTTC. The chain joins TRBV4-1 to TRBJ2-4; D possibly corresponds to TRBD2 (5 bases). Looked up from germline, CDR1 is MGHRA and CDR2 is YSYEKL. This CDR3 is built from 20 residues. The V end was cut by 1 base, the J end by 0 bases, with 22 bases between.

A few counts support this clone. CDR3 sequence (DNA): TGTGCCAGCTCACCCGGGACAGGTCTGTACGAGCAGTACTTC. It specifies CASSPGTGLYEQYF. The chain links TRBV18 to TRBJ2-7, with 8 bases matching TRBD1. The CDR3 extends over 14 amino acids. V shed 3 bases and J 4 bases; nucleotides not matched to a gene: 5. Per the germline V gene, CDR1 is KGHSH and CDR2 is LQKENI. Together with reference TRBV18 and TRBJ2-7, the CDR3 gives the full variable domain: NAGVMQNPRHLVRRRGQEARLRCSPMKGHSHVYWYRQLPEEGLKFMVYLQKENIIDESGMPKERFSAEFPKEGPSILRIQQVVRGDSAAYFCASSPGTGLYEQYFGPGTRLTVT.

This sequence joins TRBV10-1 and TRBJ2-2; 11 bases agree with TRBD2. The CDR3 is 18 amino acids. The germline V gene has CDR1 WNHNN and CDR2 SYGVQD (reference sequence). The junction had 11 bases not matched to a gene; V was cut back by 4 bases and J by 4 bases. In DNA form, the CDR3 reads TGCGCCAGCAGTGGCCTATCTAGCGGGAGGCCGGGCACCGGGGAGCTGTTTTTT. Protein product: CASSGLSSGRPGTGELFF.

The DNA of the CDR3 is TGCAGTGCTAGTTTGCAGTTCTATGGCTACACCTTC. This translates into CSASLQFYGYTF. The chain has TRBV20-1 and TRBJ1-2, with no clear D. Per the germline V gene, CDR1 is DFQATT and CDR2 is SNEGSKA (reference sequence). Trimming stripped 3 bases from V and 4 bases from J, with 9 bases between. The CDR3 loop spans 12 amino acids.

The genes are TRBV20-1 and TRBJ2-1; weak D call: TRBD1 (5 bases). Germline loops: CDR1 DFQATT, CDR2 SNEGSKA (reference sequence). Trimming cost V 3 bases and J 6 bases, with 6 bases left between them. The CDR3 extends over 11 amino acids. The CDR3 DNA follows: TGCAGTGCTAGTAGGGGCAATGAGCAGTTCTTC. Translating it yields CSASRGNEQFF.

Turning to this clone: Other DNA variants within this sample encode the same CDR3. CDR3 nucleotide sequence: TGTGCCAGCAGCTCTCACAGGAACACTGAAGCTTTCTTT. Its protein product is CASSSHRNTEAFF. The chain couples TRBV7-2 to TRBJ1-1; no definite D call. Between the trimmed V and J ends, which lost 4 bases and 1 base, there was a span of 7 bases. The CDR3 extends over 13 amino acids. CDR1 and CDR2 (germline): SGHTA, FQGNSA.

This clone was observed once. The rearrangement uses TRBV7-9 and TRBJ2-7; weak D call: TRBD2 (5 bases). The CDR3 extends over 14 amino acids. V was clipped by 5 bases and J by 0 bases, with 11 bases between them. Germline assignment: CDR1 SEHNR and CDR2 FQNEAQ (reference sequence). The DNA of the CDR3 is TGTGCCAGCAGCCCCGGGGTAAGCTCCTACGAGCAGTACTTC. Its translation is CASSPGVSSYEQYF. The entire variable domain, with the rest obtained from reference TRBV7-9 and TRBJ2-7, is as follows: DTGVSQNPRHKITKRGQNVTFRCDPISEHNRLYWYRQTLGQGPEFLTYFQNEAQLEKSRLLSDRFSAERPKGSFSTLEIQRTEQGDSAMYLCASSPGVSSYEQYFGPGTRLTVT.

As to this clone: This same CDR3 is encoded by further DNA sequences in the sample. This chain uses TRBV9 with TRBJ1-1, with D tentatively TRBD1 (6 bases). Trimming removed 0 bases from V and 1 base from J, with 7 bases in between. CDR1 is SGDLS and CDR2 is YYNGEE in the germline V gene. CDR3 length: 14 residues. CDR3 nucleotides: TGTGCCAGCAGCGTAGTAGGGGGGAACACTGAAGCTTTCTTT. Translated: CASSVVGGNTEAFF.